A single T cell receptor beta chain is shown here with its context. What it binds is not known. The data are from a study of shared clonotypes between healthy human individuals. CDR3 size: 15 residues. Between the trimmed V and J ends, which lost 4 bases and 3 bases, there was a span of 16 bases. Germline V gene lookup returns CDR1 MDHEN and CDR2 SYDVKM. Broader study findings: Sequencing depth was predicted to influence how clonotypes are shared among donors.

Deep-level assay runs were performed. In the source study's methods: Junction-only immunoSEQ sequences carried no quality scores, so filtering differed. The assay was immunoSEQ multiplex PCR, and TCRdb's table has in-frame clones only and misses some. That table furnishes V, J and clone size, whereas the DNA furnished D and trimming. The sample shows 1.5 million to 1.9 million clones, approximately 98% of them seen only once. The study drew its donors from healthy HIV-negative adults without recent acute infections or vaccinations. The sequence derives from a man between 25 and 39 years old in good health. Material: naive CD4+ T cells sorted from blood. Subset reported: CD45RA+ positively selected. The chain combines TRBV28 with TRBJ2-7; a weak D match, TRBD1 (6 bases). CDR3 DNA: TGTGCCAGCAGTTACCAACAGGGTTTTGACTACGAGCAGTACTTC. This codes for CASSYQQGFDYEQYF.